The 16 T cell receptor beta chains reported below all come from one sample, sequenced in a study of shared clonotypes between healthy human individuals. Assay: immunoSEQ multiplex PCR; the TCRdb copy retains only in-frame clones and omits some. The data hold 490,000 or so clones, with roughly 78% observed a single time. The specimen was PBMCs. These receptors were obtained from a woman between 35 and 50 years old in good health. Some clones in this sample may be carry-over from other donors' samples.

This clone was counted a few times. The chain recombines TRBV2 with TRBJ1-5; D call uncertain. Germline V lookup: CDR1 SNHLY, CDR2 FYNNEI. This CDR3 contains 13 residues. V lost 4 bases and J lost 2, with 6 bases in between. The CDR3 is CASSGQRNQPQHF. The DNA for the CDR3 is TGTGCCAGCAGTGGCCAGCGCAATCAGCCCCAGCATTTT. Filled out from reference TRBV2 and TRBJ1-5, the complete variable domain reads EPEVTQTPSHQVTQMGQEVILRCVPISNHLYFYWYRQILGQKVEFLVSFYNNEISEKSEIFDDQFSVERPDGSNFTLKIRSTKLEDSAMYFCASSGQRNQPQHFGDGTRLSIL.

The CDR3 here is CASSLTGGNTIYF. In nucleotides, the CDR3 is TGTGCCAGCAGCTTAACAGGGGGCAACACCATATATTTT. This rearrangement joins TRBV5-4 to TRBJ1-3, with 9 bases lining up with TRBD1. There are 13 residues in the CDR3. Germline V lookup: CDR1 SGHNT, CDR2 YYREEE (reference sequence). V shed 2 bases and J 7 bases; nucleotides not matched to a gene: 1.

J is TRBJ2-5 and V is TRBV29-1; possible D gene TRBD1, 6 bases. Germline values: CDR1 SQVTM, CDR2 ANQGSEA. Trimming took 0 bases from V and 4 from J, leaving 15 bases between them. The CDR3 length is 15 residues. This CDR3 is CSVEESGFRGETQYF. CDR3 nucleotide sequence: TGCAGCGTTGAAGAATCCGGGTTCAGGGGAGAGACCCAGTACTTC.

This clone occurred once. The chain joins TRBV4-1 to TRBJ2-7; TRBD1 matches at 9 bases. Germline V CDR1 and CDR2: MGHRA, YSYEKL. The CDR3 contains 16 residues. The V gene end was trimmed by 1 base and the J gene end by 2 bases; junction bases not matched to a gene: 6. As DNA, the CDR3 is TGCGCCAGCAGCCAAGGGGATGGGACAGGGACCTACGAGCAGTACTTC. Encoded protein: CASSQGDGTGTYEQYF.

The table lists this clone with a count of one. This chain links TRBV19 with TRBJ2-7; 11 bases line up with TRBD2. The J segment lost 3 bases and the V segment lost 6 bases, leaving 10 bases of the junction unmatched. The CDR3 consists of 16 residues. Germline V gene data show CDR1 as LNHDA and CDR2 as SQIVND (reference sequence). CDR3 coding DNA: TGTGCCAGTAGCCCACTAGCGGGAGCCCCCTACTACGAGCAGTACTTC. Translation gives CASSPLAGAPYYEQYF.

This clone was detected many times. V gene TRBV7-9 combines with J gene TRBJ2-7, with TRBD2 matching 8 bases. CDR1 and CDR2 (germline): SEHNR, FQNEAQ (reference sequence). CDR3 size: 13 residues. Trimming removed 7 bases from V and 6 bases from J; junction bases left unmatched: 8. This CDR3 reads CASKTAGVGEQYF. The DNA of the CDR3 is TGTGCCAGCAAAACAGCGGGAGTGGGCGAGCAGTACTTC.

This clone was counted between two and nine times. The conserved closing phenylalanine or tryptophan is absent in this CDR3, likely reflecting a read error. This chain uses TRBV10-3 with TRBJ1-1; D remains unclear. Germline-derived CDR1 and CDR2 are ENHRY and SYGVKD. The CDR3 consists of 14 residues. V dropped 10 bases and J dropped 0 bases, with 15 bases sitting between them. The CDR3 nucleotides read TGTGCCACCCTAGGGCAGGTAATGAACACTGAAGCTTTCCTT. Its protein is CATLGQVMNTEAFL.

The chain couples TRBV10-3 to TRBJ2-7; D is perhaps TRBD1 or TRBD2 (5 bases each). V was clipped by 7 bases and J by 4 bases, with 14 bases between them. The CDR3 is made up of 13 amino acids. Germline assignment: CDR1 ENHRY and CDR2 SYGVKD. In nucleotides, the CDR3 is TGTGCCATCACCCAGGGAGACTTGTACGAGCAGTACTTC. Translation: CAITQGDLYEQYF.

CDR3 in amino acids: CASSLAGGGEQLFF. CDR3 DNA: TGTGCCAGCAGCCTAGCGGGAGGGGGGGAACAACTGTTTTTT. The rearrangement uses TRBV13 and TRBJ1-4; D may be TRBD1 (6 bases). Germline loops: CDR1 PRHDT, CDR2 FYEKMQ (reference sequence). The V end was cut by 5 bases, the J end by 12 bases, with 19 bases between. The CDR3 covers 14 residues. The entire variable domain, with the rest obtained from reference TRBV13 and TRBJ1-4, is as follows: AAGVIQSPRHLIKEKRETATLKCYPIPRHDTVYWYQQGPGQDPQFLISFYEKMQSDKGSIPDRFSAQQFSDYHSELNMSSLELGDSALYFCASSLAGGGEQLFFGSGTQLSVL.

The gene calls are TRBV28 and TRBJ2-1; D is uncertain. There are 16 residues in the CDR3. V dropped 2 bases and J dropped 0 bases, with 11 bases sitting between them. Per germline, CDR1 MDHEN and CDR2 SYDVKM. The CDR3 DNA is TGTGCCAGCAGTTTAAAGCCGGTTAGCTCCTACAATGAGCAGTTCTTC. Its protein product is CASSLKPVSSYNEQFF. Combining the CDR3 with reference TRBV28 and TRBJ2-1 gives the whole variable domain DVKVTQSSRYLVKRTGEKVFLECVQDMDHENMFWYRQDPGLGLRLIYFSYDVKMKEKGDIPEGYSVSREKKERFSLILESASTNQTSMYLCASSLKPVSSYNEQFFGPGTRLTVL.

CDR3 nucleotide sequence: TGTGCCATCAGTGAGTCGAGGAGGGGAACAGGGGAGAACACTGAAGCTTTCTTT. It encodes CAISESRRGTGENTEAFF. The gene calls are TRBV10-3 and TRBJ1-1, with 7 bases matching TRBD1. V shed 0 bases and J 1 base; nucleotides not matched to a gene: 11. The CDR3 spans 18 residues. Per the germline V gene, CDR1 is ENHRY and CDR2 is SYGVKD.

The rearrangement joins TRBV9 to TRBJ2-5, with D possibly being TRBD1 (6 bases). Deletions cut 0 bases from V and 2 bases from J, with 14 bases between. CDR1 and CDR2 from the germline V gene are SGDLS and YYNGEE. CDR3 length: 16 residues. The DNA of the CDR3 is TGTGCCAGCAGCGTAGCTGGGACACGGGGACAAGAGACCCAGTACTTC. Translated, it gives CASSVAGTRGQETQYF. Drawing the rest from reference TRBV9 and TRBJ2-5, the complete variable domain is DSGVTQTPKHLITATGQRVTLRCSPRSGDLSVYWYQQSLDQGLQFLIQYYNGEERAKGNILERFSAQQFPDLHSELNLSSLELGDSALYFCASSVAGTRGQETQYFGPGTRLLVL.

This sequence joins TRBV27 and TRBJ2-3; D not resolved. The CDR3 runs to 16 residues. The germline CDR1 and CDR2 sequences are MNHEY and SMNVEV (reference sequence). Trimming took off 5 bases at V and 2 bases at J, with 17 bases between the two ends. The CDR3 is CASSLRRPVPTDTQYF. The CDR3 DNA reads as TGTGCCAGCAGTCTCCGACGGCCTGTGCCCACAGATACGCAGTATTTT.

The chain combines TRBV7-2 with TRBJ2-2; TRBD1 might be the D (5 bases). Germline V gene lookup returns CDR1 SGHTA and CDR2 FQGNSA. Between the trimmed V and J ends, which lost 1 base and 10 bases, there was a span of 16 bases. The CDR3 consists of 15 residues. Here the CDR3 DNA reads TGTGCCAGCAGCTTAGTACCTCTCTCAGGGTCGGAGCTGTTTTTT. Protein: CASSLVPLSGSELFF.

The V call is TRBV18, the J call TRBJ1-5; TRBD1 matches at 7 bases. This CDR3 contains 17 residues. Trimming removed 3 bases from V and 0 bases from J; junction bases left unmatched: 8. Germline V gives CDR1 KGHSH, CDR2 LQKENI. CDR3 DNA: TGTGCCAGCTCACCCCTTCAGGGGGAGTATAGCAATCAGCCCCAGCATTTT. It translates to CASSPLQGEYSNQPQHF.

The chain employs TRBV28 and TRBJ1-2; possible D gene TRBD1, 6 bases. CDR1 is MDHEN, CDR2 SYDVKM, per germline. The length of the CDR3 is 17 residues. V shed 4 bases and J shed 0 bases, with 18 bases lying between them. The CDR3 DNA reads TGTGCCAGCAGTTCAATCGGGGGCCTATCCCCTAACTATGGCTACACCTTC. Translated, it gives CASSSIGGLSPNYGYTF.